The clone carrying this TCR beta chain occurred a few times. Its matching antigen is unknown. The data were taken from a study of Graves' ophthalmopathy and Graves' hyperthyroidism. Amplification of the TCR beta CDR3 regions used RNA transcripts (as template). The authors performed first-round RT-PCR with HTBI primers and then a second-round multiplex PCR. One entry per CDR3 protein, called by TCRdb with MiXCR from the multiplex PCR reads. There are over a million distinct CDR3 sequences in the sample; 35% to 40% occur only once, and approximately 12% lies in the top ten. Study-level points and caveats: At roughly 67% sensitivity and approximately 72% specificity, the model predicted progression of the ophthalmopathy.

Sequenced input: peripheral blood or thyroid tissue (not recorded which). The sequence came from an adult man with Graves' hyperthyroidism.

CDR3 sequence reads: CASSTLAGGGETQYF. CDR3 in DNA: TGTGCCAGCAGTACTCTAGCGGGAGGAGGAGAGACCCAGTACTTC. The chain uses TRBV2 and TRBJ2-5; 11 nucleotides line up with TRBD2. Germline CDR1 reads SNHLY; CDR2 reads FYNNEI. The CDR3 consists of 15 residues. With 5 bases clipped from V and 4 bases from J, the junction kept 6 bases outside the gene matches. The full variable domain, with the rest looked up from reference TRBV2 and TRBJ2-5, is EPEVTQTPSHQVTQMGQEVILRCVPISNHLYFYWYRQILGQKVEFLVSFYNNEISEKSEIFDDQFSVERPDGSNFTLKIRSTKLEDSAMYFCASSTLAGGGETQYFGPGTRLLVL.